This T cell receptor (beta chain) emerged from a study of T cell repertoires in cytomegalovirus infection. For the study at large: Public TCR beta signatures were indicative of both CMV infection and a matching HLA type.

Many counts were recorded for this clonotype. Its specificity is unknown. TCRdb recomputed calls from the reads with MiXCR, one row per CDR3 protein. Of 310,000 or so distinct CDR3 sequences in the sample, around 25% were seen once. The V end was cut by 5 bases, the J end by 2 bases, with 1 base between. This CDR3 contains 11 residues. CDR1 is MDHEN and CDR2 is SYDVKM in the germline V gene. Study outcomes and limitations: People with CMV and the relevant HLA were identified by cumulative public TCR beta family frequency. In two of eight donors, the top clonotype was HLA-C-restricted CMV-specific.

The sequenced sample consisted of PBMCs. The sequence was obtained from a human donor in good health (CMV status not recorded). Some clones in this sample may be carry-over from other donors' samples. The chain recombines TRBV28 with TRBJ2-4, with D unclear. CDR3 sequence (DNA): TGTGCCAGCAGTACCAAAAACATTCAGTACTTC. The encoded protein is CASSTKNIQYF.